This T cell receptor (beta chain) was observed in a study of neurological immune-mediated disorders. The sample's time point: longitudinal time-point 3. Germline trimming cut 0 bases from V and 9 bases from J; bases unmatched to any gene: 4. The germline V gene has CDR1 SGHRS and CDR2 YFSETQ. The CDR3 is 15 residues long. The cDNA was generated through 5'RACE incorporating 10-nucleotide random UMIs. TCRdb ran MiXCR on the 5' RACE reads and lists one entry per CDR3 protein. The profile shows more than 75,000 distinct CDR3 sequences, roughly 4.5% of them singletons. Many counts were recorded for this clonotype.

Material: PBMCs. The receptor's source is a woman aged 60-75 years with multiple sclerosis. The rearrangement links TRBV5-1 to TRBJ2-1, with 12 bases aligning to TRBD1. The CDR3 spells CASSLAGTGGREQFF. The CDR3 DNA reads as TGCGCCAGCAGCTTGGCCGGGACAGGGGGCCGTGAGCAGTTCTTC.